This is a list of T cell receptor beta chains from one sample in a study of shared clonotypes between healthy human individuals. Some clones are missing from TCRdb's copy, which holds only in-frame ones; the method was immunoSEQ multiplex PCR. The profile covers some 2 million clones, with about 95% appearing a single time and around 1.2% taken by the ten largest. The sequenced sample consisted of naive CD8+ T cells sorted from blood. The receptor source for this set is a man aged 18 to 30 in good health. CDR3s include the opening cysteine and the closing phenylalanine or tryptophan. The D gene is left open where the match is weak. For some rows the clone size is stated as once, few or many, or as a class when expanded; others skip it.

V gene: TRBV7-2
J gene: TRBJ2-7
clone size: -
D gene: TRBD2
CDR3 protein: CASSLGASGLYEQYF
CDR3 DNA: TGTGCCAGCAGCTTAGGAGCTAGCGGGCTCTACGAGCAGTACTTC

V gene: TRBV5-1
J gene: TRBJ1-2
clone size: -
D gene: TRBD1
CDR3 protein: CASSPDRTGGFGGYTF
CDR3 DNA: TGCGCCAGCAGCCCCGACAGGACAGGGGGCTTCGGAGGCTACACCTTC

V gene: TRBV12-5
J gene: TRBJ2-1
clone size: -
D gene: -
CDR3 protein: CASGLDPGLQQFF
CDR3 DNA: TGTGCTAGTGGTTTGGACCCAGGGTTACAGCAGTTCTTC

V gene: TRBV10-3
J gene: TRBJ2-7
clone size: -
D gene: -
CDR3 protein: CAISERGAYEQYF
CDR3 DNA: TGTGCCATCAGTGAGAGGGGGGCCTACGAGCAGTACTTC

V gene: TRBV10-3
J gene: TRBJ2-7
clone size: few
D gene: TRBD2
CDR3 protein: CAISVSGSPFEQYF
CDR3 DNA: TGTGCCATCAGTGTTAGCGGGTCCCCATTCGAGCAGTACTTC

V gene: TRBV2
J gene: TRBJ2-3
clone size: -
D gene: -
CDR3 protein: CASRDTGYWTDTQYF
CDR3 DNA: TGTGCCAGCAGAGATACAGGGTATTGGACAGATACGCAGTATTTT

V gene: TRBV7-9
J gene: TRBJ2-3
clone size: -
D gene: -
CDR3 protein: CASSSMDRDYGDTQYF
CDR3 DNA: TGTGCCAGCAGCTCAATGGACAGGGACTATGGAGATACGCAGTATTTT

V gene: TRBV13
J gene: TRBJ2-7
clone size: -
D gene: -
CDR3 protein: CASSLEKGGYYEQYF
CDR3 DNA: TGTGCCAGCAGCTTAGAAAAGGGAGGATACTACGAGCAGTACTTC

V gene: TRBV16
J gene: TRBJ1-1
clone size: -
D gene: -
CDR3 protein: CASSLLPAVDDTEAFF
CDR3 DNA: TGTGCCAGCAGCCTACTTCCGGCGGTTGACGACACTGAAGCTTTCTTT

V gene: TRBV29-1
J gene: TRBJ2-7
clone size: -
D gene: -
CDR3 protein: CSVSGGREQYF
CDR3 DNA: TGCAGCGTAAGTGGGGGTCGGGAGCAGTACTTC

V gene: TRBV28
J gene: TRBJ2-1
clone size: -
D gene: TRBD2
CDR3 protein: CASSLERLAGNNEQFF
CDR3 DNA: TGTGCCAGCAGTTTAGAGCGACTAGCGGGGAACAATGAGCAGTTCTTC

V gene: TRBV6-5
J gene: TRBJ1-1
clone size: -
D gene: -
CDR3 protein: CASSYLGPNTEAFF
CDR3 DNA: TGTGCCAGCAGTTACTTGGGGCCGAACACTGAAGCTTTCTTT

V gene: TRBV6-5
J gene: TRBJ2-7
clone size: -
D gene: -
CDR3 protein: CASSTDSNPYEQYF
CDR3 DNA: TGTGCCAGCAGTACGGACAGTAATCCCTACGAGCAGTACTTC

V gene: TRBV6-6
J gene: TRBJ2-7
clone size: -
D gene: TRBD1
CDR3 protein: CASSRGTGDPEQYF
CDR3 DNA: TGTGCCAGCAGTCGCGGGACAGGGGATCCCGAGCAGTACTTC

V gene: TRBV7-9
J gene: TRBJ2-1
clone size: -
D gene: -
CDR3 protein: CASSESRVGYNEQFF
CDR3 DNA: TGTGCCAGCAGCGAGTCTAGGGTTGGATACAATGAGCAGTTCTTC

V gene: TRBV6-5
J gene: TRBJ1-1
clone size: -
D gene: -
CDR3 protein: CASSYSWDNTEAFF
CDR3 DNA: TGTGCCAGCAGTTACTCGTGGGACAACACTGAAGCTTTCTTT

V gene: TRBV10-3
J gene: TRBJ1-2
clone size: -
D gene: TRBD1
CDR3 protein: CAIGDRVYGYTF
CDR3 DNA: TGTGCCATCGGAGACAGGGTCTATGGCTACACCTTC

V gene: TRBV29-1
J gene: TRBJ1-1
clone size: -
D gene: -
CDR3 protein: CSVTAGNTEAFF
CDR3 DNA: TGCAGCGTCACCGCCGGGAACACTGAAGCTTTCTTT

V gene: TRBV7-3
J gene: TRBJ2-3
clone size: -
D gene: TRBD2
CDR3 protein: CASSALSGGADTQYF
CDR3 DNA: TGTGCCAGCAGTGCCCTAAGCGGGGGAGCAGATACGCAGTATTTT

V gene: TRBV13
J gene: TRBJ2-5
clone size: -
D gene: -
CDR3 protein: CASSCTEGGNGTRETQYF
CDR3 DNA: TGTGCCAGCAGCTGCACCGAAGGGGGAAACGGTACCAGGGAGACCCAGTACTTC

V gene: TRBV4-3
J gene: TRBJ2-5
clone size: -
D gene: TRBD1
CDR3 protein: CASSQTTGTGQETQYF
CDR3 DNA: TGCGCCAGCAGCCAAACCACCGGGACAGGGCAAGAGACCCAGTACTTC

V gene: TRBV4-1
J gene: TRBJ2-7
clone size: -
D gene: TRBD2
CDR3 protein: CASSQDLASGYYEQYF
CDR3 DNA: TGCGCCAGCAGCCAAGATTTGGCTAGCGGTTACTACGAGCAGTACTTC

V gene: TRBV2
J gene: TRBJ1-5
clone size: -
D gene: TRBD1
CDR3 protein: CASRGQGGQPQHF
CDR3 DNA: TGTGCCAGCAGAGGACAGGGCGGTCAGCCCCAGCATTTT

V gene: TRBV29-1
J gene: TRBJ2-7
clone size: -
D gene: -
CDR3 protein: CSFTRSGDQSVYEQYF
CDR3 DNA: TGCAGCTTCACGAGGTCAGGGGATCAGTCGGTCTACGAGCAGTACTTC

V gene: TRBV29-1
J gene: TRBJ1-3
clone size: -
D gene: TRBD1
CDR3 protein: CSAEDRDPPGNTIYF
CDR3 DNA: TGCAGCGCCGAGGACAGGGACCCCCCTGGAAACACCATATATTTT

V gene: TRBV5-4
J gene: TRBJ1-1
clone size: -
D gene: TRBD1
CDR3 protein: CASRQGGIDTEAFF
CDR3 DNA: TGTGCCAGCAGACAGGGGGGAATCGACACTGAAGCTTTCTTT

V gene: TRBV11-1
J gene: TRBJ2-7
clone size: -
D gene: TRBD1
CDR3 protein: CASSLEGTGVYEQYF
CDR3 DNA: TGTGCCAGCAGCTTAGAGGGGACAGGGGTCTACGAGCAGTACTTC

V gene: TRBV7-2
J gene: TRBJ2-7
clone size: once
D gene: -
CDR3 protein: CASTFTGTYEQYF
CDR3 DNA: TGTGCCAGCACCTTTACAGGAACCTACGAGCAGTACTTC

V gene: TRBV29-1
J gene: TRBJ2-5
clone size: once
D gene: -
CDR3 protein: CSATEQGGETQYF
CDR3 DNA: TGCAGCGCGACGGAACAAGGGGGAGAGACCCAGTACTTC

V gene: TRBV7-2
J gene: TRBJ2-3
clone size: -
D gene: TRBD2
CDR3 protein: CASSSIAGLDTQYF
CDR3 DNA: TGTGCCAGCAGCTCTATAGCGGGACTAGATACGCAGTATTTT

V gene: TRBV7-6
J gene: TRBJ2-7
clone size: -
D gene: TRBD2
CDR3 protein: CASSLEGGSSYEQYF
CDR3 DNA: TGTGCCAGCAGCTTAGAGGGCGGGAGCTCCTACGAGCAGTACTTC

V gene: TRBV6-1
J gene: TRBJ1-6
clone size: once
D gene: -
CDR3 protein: CASSQTTELWSPLHF
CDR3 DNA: TGTGCCAGCAGTCAAACGACAGAGCTTTGGTCACCCCTCCACTTT

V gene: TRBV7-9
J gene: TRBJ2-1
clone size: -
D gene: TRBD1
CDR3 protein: CASSLDEGAREQFF
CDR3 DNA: TGTGCCAGCAGCTTAGACGAGGGGGCAAGGGAGCAGTTCTTC

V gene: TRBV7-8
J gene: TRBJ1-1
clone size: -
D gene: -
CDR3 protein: CASSLAYAPSNTEAFF
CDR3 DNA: TGTGCCAGCAGCTTAGCGTATGCGCCTTCGAACACTGAAGCTTTCTTT

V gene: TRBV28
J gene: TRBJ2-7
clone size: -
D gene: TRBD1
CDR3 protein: CATRTGGEQYF
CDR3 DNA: TGTGCCACTAGAACAGGGGGCGAGCAGTACTTC

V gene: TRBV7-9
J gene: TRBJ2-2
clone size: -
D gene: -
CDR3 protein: CASSLRDREHPAELFF
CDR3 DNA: TGTGCCAGCAGCTTAAGGGACCGAGAACACCCGGCGGAGCTGTTTTTT

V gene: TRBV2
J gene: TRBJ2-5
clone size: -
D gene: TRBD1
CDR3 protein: CASSDPDRGQETQYF
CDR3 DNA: TGTGCCAGCAGTGACCCGGACAGGGGGCAAGAGACCCAGTACTTC

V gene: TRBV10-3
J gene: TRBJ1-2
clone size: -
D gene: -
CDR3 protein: CAISDQGRDGYTF
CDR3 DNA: TGTGCCATCAGTGACCAGGGCCGGGATGGCTACACCTTC

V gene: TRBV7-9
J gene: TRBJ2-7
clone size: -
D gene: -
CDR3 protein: CASSLAAGEQYF
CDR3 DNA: TGTGCCAGCAGCTTAGCGGCGGGGGAGCAGTACTTC

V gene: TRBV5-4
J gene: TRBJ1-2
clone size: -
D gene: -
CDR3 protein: CASSPDGLQYGYTF
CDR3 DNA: TGTGCCAGCAGCCCGGACGGACTCCAATATGGCTACACCTTC

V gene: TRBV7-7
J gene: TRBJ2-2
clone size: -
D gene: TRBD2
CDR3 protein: CASSLVPAGETGELFF
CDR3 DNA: TGTGCTAGCAGCTTAGTACCAGCGGGAGAGACCGGGGAGCTGTTTTTT

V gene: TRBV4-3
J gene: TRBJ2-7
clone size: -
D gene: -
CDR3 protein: CASSQEAGFSYEQYF
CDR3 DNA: TGCGCCAGCAGCCAAGAGGCCGGGTTTTCCTACGAGCAGTACTTC

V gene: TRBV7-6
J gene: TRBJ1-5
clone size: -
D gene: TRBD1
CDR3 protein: CASSETGPHQPQHF
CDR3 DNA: TGTGCCAGCAGCGAGACAGGGCCCCATCAGCCCCAGCATTTT

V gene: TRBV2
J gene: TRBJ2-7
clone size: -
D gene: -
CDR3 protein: CASTGDTHYEQYF
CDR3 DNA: TGTGCCAGCACCGGCGACACCCACTACGAGCAGTACTTC

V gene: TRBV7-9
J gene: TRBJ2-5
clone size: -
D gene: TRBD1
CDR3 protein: CASSPRDRGQETQYF
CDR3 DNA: TGTGCCAGCAGCCCACGGGACAGGGGTCAAGAGACCCAGTACTTC

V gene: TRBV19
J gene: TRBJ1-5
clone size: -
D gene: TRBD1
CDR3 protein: CASTDRDGQPQHF
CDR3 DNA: TGTGCCAGTACAGACAGGGACGGCCAGCCCCAGCATTTT

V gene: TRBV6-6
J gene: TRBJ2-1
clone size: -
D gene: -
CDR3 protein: CAIRVEDSYNEQFF
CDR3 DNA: TGTGCCATCAGAGTTGAGGATTCCTACAATGAGCAGTTCTTC

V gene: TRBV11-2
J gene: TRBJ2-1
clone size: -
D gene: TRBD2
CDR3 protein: CASSRPLAGGPPEQFF
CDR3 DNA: TGTGCCAGCAGCCGCCCTTTAGCGGGGGGGCCCCCTGAGCAGTTCTTC

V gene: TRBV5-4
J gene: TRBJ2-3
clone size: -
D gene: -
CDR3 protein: CASSPGTDTQYF
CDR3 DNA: TGTGCCAGCAGCCCGGGCACAGATACGCAGTATTTT

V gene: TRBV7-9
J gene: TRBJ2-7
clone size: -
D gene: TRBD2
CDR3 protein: CASSSRLADPYEQYF
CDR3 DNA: TGTGCCAGCAGCTCCCGGCTAGCGGACCCCTACGAGCAGTACTTC

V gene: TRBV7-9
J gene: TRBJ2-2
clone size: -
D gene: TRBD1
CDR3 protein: CASSPGQGNTGELFF
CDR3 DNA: TGTGCCAGCAGCCCGGGACAGGGAAACACCGGGGAGCTGTTTTTT

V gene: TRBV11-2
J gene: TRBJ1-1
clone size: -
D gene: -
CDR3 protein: CASSPGGVQTEAFF
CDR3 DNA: TGTGCCAGCAGCCCGGGGGGGGTGCAGACTGAAGCTTTCTTT

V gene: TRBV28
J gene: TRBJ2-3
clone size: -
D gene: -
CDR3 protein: CASSLAGTDTQYF
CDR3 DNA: TGTGCCAGCAGTTTAGCTGGCACAGATACGCAGTATTTT

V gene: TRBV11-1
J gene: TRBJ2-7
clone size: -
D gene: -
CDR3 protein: CASSAMTGVGYEQYF
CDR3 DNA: TGTGCCAGCAGCGCGATGACAGGAGTGGGCTACGAGCAGTACTTC

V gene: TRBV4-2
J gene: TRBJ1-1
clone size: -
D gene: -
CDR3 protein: CASSLEQGNTEAFF
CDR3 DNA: TGTGCCAGCAGCTTGGAACAGGGTAACACTGAAGCTTTCTTT

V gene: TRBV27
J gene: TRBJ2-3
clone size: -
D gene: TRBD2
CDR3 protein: CASSLGLAADTQYF
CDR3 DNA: TGTGCCAGCAGTTTAGGGCTAGCGGCGGATACGCAGTATTTT